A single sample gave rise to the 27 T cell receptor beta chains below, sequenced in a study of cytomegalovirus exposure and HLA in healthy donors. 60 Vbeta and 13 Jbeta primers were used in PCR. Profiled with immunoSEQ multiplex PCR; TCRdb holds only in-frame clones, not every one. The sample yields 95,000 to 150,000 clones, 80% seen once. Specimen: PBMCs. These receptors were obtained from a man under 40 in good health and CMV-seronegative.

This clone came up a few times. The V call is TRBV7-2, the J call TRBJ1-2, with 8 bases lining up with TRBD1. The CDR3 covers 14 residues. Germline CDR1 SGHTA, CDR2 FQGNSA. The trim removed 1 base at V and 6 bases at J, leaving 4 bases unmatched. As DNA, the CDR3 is TGTGCCAGCAGCTTAGGACAGGGGTATCATGGCTACACCTTC. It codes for CASSLGQGYHGYTF. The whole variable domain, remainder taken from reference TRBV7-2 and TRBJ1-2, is GAGVSQSPSNKVTEKGKDVELRCDPISGHTALYWYRQSLGQGLEFLIYFQGNSAPDKSGLPSDRFSAERTGGSVSTLTIQRTQQEDSAVYLCASSLGQGYHGYTFGSGTRLTVV.

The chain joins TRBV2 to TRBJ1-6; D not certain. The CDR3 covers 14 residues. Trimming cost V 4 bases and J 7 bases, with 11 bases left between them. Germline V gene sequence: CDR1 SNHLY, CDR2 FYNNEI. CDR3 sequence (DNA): TGTGCCAGCAGTGGAGAACCCTCCAATTCACCCCTCCACTTT. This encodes CASSGEPSNSPLHF. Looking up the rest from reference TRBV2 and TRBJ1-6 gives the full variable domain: EPEVTQTPSHQVTQMGQEVILRCVPISNHLYFYWYRQILGQKVEFLVSFYNNEISEKSEIFDDQFSVERPDGSNFTLKIRSTKLEDSAMYFCASSGEPSNSPLHFGNGTRLTVT.

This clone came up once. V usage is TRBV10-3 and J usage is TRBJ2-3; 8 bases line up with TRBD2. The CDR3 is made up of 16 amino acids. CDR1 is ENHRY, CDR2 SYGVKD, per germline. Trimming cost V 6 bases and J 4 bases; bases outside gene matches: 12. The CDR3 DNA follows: TGTGCCATCAGGGGAGACGGGGGGGCCTACTCAGATACGCAGTATTTT. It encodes CAIRGDGGAYSDTQYF.

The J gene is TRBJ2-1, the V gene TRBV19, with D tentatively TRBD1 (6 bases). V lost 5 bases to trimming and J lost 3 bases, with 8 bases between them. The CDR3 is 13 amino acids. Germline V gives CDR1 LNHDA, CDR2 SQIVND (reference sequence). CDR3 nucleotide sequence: TGTGCCAGTAGTCCGGACAGCTACAATGAGCAGTTCTTC. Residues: CASSPDSYNEQFF.

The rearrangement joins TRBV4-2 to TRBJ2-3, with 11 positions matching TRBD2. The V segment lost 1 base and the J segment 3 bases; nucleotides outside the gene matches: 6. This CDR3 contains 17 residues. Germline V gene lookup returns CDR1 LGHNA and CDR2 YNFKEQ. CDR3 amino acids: CASSQVPSGGSTDTQYF. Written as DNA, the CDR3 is TGTGCCAGCAGCCAAGTCCCTAGCGGGGGGTCGACAGATACGCAGTATTTT.

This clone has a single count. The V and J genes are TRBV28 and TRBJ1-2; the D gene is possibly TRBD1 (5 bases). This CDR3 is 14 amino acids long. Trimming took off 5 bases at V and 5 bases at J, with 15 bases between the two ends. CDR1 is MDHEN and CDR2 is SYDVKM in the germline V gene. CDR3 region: CASSTNRFPYGYTF. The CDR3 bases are TGTGCCAGCAGTACCAACAGGTTCCCTTATGGCTACACCTTC.

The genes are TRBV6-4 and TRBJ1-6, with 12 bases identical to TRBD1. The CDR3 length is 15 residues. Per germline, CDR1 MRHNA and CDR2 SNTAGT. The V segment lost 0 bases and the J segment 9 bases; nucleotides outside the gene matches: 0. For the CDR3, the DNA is TGTGCCAGCAGTGACTCGGGACAGGGGGCTTCACCCCTCCACTTT. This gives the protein CASSDSGQGASPLHF.

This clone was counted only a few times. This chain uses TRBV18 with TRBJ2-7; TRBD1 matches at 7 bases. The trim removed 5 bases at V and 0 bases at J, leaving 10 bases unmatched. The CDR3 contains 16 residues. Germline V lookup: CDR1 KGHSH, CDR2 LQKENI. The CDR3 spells CASSSFDRVNSYEQYF. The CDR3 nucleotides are TGTGCCAGCTCATCTTTTGACAGGGTCAACTCCTACGAGCAGTACTTC.

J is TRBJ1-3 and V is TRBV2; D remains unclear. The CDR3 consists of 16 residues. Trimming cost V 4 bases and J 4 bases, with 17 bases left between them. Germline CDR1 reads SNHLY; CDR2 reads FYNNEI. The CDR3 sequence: CASSVWSRLGGNTIYF. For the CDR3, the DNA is TGTGCCAGCAGTGTGTGGTCTCGACTAGGAGGAAACACCATATATTTT.

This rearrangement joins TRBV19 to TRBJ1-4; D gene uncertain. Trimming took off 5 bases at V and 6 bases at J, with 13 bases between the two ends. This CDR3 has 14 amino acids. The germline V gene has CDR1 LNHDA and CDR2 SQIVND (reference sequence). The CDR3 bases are TGTGCCAGTAGTGCCGAGGGAAAGGATGAAAAACTGTTTTTT. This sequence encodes CASSAEGKDEKLFF. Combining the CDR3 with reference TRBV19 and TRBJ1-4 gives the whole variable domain DGGITQSPKYLFRKEGQNVTLSCEQNLNHDAMYWYRQDPGQGLRLIYYSQIVNDFQKGDIAEGYSVSREKKESFPLTVTSAQKNPTAFYLCASSAEGKDEKLFFGSGTQLSVL.

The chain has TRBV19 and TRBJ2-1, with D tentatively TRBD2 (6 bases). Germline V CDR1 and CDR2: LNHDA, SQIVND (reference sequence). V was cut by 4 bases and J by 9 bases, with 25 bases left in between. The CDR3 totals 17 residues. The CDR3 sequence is CASSTPSGGVFGSEQFF. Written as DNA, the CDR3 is TGTGCCAGTAGTACCCCGTCCGGGGGAGTATTCGGAAGTGAGCAGTTCTTC. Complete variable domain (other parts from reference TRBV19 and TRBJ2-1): DGGITQSPKYLFRKEGQNVTLSCEQNLNHDAMYWYRQDPGQGLRLIYYSQIVNDFQKGDIAEGYSVSREKKESFPLTVTSAQKNPTAFYLCASSTPSGGVFGSEQFFGPGTRLTVL.

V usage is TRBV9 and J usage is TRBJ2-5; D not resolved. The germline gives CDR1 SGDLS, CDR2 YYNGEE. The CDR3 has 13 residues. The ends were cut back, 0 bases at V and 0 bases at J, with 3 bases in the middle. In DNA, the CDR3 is TGTGCCAGCAGCGTAGGGCACCAAGAGACCCAGTACTTC. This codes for CASSVGHQETQYF. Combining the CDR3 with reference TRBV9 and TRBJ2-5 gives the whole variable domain DSGVTQTPKHLITATGQRVTLRCSPRSGDLSVYWYQQSLDQGLQFLIQYYNGEERAKGNILERFSAQQFPDLHSELNLSSLELGDSALYFCASSVGHQETQYFGPGTRLLVL.

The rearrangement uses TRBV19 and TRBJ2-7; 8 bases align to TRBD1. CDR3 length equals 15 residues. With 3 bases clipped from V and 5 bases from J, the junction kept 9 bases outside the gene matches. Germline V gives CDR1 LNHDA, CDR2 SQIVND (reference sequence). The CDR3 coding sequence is TGTGCCAGTAGTATTGGGACAGGCGGGAACCACGAGCAGTACTTC. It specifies CASSIGTGGNHEQYF.

CDR3 residues: CASSYSIGQGNYGYTF. The DNA for the CDR3 is TGTGCCAGCAGTTACTCGATTGGTCAGGGGAACTATGGCTACACCTTC. The chain joins TRBV6-5 to TRBJ1-2; the D gene is possibly TRBD1 (6 bases). This CDR3 has 16 residues. Trimming removed 0 bases at V and 2 bases at J, with 13 bases between. Germline V CDR1 and CDR2: MNHEY, SVGAGI.

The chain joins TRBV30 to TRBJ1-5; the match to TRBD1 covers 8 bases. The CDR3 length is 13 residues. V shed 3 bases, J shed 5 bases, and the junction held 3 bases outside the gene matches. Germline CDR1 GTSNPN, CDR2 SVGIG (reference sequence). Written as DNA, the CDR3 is TGTGCCTGGAGAGGACAGGGAGATCAGCCCCAGCATTTT. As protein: CAWRGQGDQPQHF.

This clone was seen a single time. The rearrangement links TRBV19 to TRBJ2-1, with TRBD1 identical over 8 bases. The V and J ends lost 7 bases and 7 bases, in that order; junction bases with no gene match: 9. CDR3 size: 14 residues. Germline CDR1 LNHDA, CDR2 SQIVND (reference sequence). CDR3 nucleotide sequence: TGTGCCAGTACCCACGGACAGGGACGTAATGAGCAGTTCTTC. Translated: CASTHGQGRNEQFF.

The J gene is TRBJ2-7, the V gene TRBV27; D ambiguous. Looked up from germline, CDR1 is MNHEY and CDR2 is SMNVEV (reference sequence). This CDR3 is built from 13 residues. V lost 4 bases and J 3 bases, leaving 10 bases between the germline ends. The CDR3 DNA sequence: TGTGCCAGCAGTTATACAGTCAACTACGAGCAGTACTTC. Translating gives CASSYTVNYEQYF.

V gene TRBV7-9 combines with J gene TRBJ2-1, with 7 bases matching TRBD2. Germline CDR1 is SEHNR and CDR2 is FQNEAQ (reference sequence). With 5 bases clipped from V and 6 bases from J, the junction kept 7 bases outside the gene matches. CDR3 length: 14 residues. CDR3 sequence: CASSRGETANEQFF. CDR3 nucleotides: TGTGCCAGCAGCCGGGGGGAGACAGCCAATGAGCAGTTCTTC.

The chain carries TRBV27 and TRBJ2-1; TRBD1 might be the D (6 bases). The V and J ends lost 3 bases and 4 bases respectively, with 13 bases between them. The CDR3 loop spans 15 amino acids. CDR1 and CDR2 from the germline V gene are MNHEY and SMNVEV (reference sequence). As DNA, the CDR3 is TGTGCCAGCAGTTTTGGGGGCTCCTATTACAATGAGCAGTTCTTC. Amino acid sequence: CASSFGGSYYNEQFF.

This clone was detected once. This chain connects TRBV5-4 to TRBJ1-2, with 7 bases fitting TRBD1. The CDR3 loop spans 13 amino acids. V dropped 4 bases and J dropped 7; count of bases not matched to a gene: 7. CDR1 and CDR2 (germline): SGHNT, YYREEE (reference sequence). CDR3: CASSADREGGYTF. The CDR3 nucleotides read TGTGCCAGCAGCGCAGACAGGGAAGGTGGCTACACCTTC.

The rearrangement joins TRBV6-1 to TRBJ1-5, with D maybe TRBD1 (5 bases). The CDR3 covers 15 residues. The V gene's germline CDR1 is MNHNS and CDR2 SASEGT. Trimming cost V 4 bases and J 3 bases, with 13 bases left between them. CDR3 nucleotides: TGTGCCAGCAGTGGGCTGCAGACAGTCAATCAGCCCCAGCATTTT. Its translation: CASSGLQTVNQPQHF.

The CDR3 sequence is CASSGSTANDPYEQYF. CDR3 DNA sequence: TGTGCCAGTAGCGGGTCAACCGCAAACGATCCTTACGAGCAGTACTTC. The V call is TRBV19, the J call TRBJ2-7; D gene unclear. V shed 6 bases and J shed 4 bases, with 22 bases lying between them. The CDR3 loop spans 16 amino acids. Looked up from germline, CDR1 is LNHDA and CDR2 is SQIVND (reference sequence).

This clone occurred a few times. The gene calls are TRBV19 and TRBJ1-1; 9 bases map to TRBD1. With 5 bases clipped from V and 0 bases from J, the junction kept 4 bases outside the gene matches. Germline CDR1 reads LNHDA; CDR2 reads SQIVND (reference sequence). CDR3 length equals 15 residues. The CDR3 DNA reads TGTGCCAGTAGTCGGACAGGGGCCATGAACACTGAAGCTTTCTTT. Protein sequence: CASSRTGAMNTEAFF.

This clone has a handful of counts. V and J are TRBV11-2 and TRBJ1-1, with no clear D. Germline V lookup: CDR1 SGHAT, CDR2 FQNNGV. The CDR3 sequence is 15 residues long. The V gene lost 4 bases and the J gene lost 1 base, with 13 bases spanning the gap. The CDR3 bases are TGTGCCAGCAGCTCCGGTGTGACAAGGAACACTGAAGCTTTCTTT. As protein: CASSSGVTRNTEAFF.

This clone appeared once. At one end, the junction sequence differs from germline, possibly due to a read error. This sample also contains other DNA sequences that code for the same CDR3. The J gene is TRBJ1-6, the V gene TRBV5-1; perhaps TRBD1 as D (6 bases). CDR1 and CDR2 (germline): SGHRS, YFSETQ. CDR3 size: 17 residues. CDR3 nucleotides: TGCGCCAGCAGCTTGCTAAATTCACAGGGCCCCAATTCACCCCTCCATTTT. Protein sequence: CASSLLNSQGPNSPLHF.

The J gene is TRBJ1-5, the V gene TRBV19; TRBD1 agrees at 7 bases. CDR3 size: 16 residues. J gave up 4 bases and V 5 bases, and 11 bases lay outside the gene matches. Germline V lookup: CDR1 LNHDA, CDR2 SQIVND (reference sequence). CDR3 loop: CASSSPRGGQNQPQHF. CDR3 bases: TGTGCCAGTAGTTCCCCCCGAGGGGGCCAGAATCAGCCCCAGCATTTT.

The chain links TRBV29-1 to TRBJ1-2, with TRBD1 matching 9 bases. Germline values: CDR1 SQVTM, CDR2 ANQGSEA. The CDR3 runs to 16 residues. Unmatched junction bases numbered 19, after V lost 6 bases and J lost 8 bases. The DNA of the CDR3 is TGCAGCGTCGTTGGACAGGGGCGCGATGGGCCAGGGGGCTACACCTTC. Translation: CSVVGQGRDGPGGYTF. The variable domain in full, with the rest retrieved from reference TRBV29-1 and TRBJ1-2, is SAVISQKPSRDICQRGTSLTIQCQVDSQVTMMFWYRQQPGQSLTLIATANQGSEATYESGFVIDKFPISRPNLTFSTLTVSNMSPEDSSIYLCSVVGQGRDGPGGYTFGSGTRLTVV.